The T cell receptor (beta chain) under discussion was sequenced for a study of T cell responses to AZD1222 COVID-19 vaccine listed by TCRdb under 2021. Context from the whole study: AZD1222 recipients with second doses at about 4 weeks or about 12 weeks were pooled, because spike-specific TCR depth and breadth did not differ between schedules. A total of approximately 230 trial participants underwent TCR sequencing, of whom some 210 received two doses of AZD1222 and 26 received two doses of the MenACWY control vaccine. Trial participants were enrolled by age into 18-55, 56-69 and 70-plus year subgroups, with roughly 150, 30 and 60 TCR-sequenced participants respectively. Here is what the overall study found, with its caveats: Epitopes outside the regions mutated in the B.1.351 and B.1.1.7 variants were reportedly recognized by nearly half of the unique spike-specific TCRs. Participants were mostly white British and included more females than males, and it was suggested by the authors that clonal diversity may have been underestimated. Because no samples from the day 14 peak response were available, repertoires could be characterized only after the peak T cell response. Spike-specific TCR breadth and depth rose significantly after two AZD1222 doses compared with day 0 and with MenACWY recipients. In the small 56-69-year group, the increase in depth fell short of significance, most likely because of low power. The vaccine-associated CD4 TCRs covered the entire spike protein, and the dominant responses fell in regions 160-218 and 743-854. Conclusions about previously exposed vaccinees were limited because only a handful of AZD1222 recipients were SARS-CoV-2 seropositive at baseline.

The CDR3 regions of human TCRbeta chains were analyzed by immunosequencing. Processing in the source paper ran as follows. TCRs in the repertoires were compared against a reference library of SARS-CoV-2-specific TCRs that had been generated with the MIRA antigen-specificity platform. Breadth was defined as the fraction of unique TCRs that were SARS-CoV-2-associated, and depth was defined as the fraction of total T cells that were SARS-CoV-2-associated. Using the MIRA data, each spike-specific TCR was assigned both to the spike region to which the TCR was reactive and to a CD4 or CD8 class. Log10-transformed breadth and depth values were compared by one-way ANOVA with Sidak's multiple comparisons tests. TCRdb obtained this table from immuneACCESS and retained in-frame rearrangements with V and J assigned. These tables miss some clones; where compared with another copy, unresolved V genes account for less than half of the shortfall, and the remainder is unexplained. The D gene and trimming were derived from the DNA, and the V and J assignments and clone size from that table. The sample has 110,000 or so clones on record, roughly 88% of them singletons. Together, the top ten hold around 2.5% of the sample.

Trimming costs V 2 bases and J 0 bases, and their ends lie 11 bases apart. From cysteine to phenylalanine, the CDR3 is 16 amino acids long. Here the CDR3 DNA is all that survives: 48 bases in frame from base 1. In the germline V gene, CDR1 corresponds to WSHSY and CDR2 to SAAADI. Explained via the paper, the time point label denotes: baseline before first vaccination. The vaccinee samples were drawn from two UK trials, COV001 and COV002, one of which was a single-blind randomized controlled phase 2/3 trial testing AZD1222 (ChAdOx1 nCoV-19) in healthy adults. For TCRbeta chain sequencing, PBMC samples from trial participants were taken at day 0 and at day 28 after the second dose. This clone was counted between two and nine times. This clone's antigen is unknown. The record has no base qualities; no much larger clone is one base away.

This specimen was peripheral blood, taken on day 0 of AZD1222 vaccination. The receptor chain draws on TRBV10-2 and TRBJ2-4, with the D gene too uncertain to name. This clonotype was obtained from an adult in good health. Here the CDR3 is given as CASSEGPHVAKNIQYF. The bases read TGCGCCAGCAGTGAGGGGCCGCACGTAGCCAAAAACATTCAGTACTTC.